The source of this TCR beta chain is a study of blood T cell repertoires in COVID-19 (dated by TCRdb to about 2020). With respect to the entire study: Samples from collaborators originated in the United States, Italy and Spain and spanned both the acute and convalescent phases of COVID-19. The material from the prospective study consisted of cDNA or gDNA derived from T cells, B-cell-depleted T cells, or PBMCs. The dataset comprised deeply sampled blood TCRbeta repertoires from subjects exposed to, actively infected with, or recovered from COVID-19. The repertoires were released in a freely available public database intended as a resource for research on the immune response to SARS-CoV-2. Samples were obtained from the ongoing ImmuneRACE study (first 160 participants) and from 1,254 subjects provided by 6 global collaborators. Nearly every sample came with metadata listing a de-identified subject ID, COVID-19 status, age in years and sex. Where available, HLA class I and class II types were obtained from metadata supplied by the sample provider rather than from assay-based typing.

Broad study findings and their caveats: Clinical and demographic metadata were provided uncurated, with the amount varying by source and participant.

Whole blood was collected in K2EDTA tubes by collaborating institutions according to the institutions' own protocols. For TCRbeta analysis, collaborator samples were shipped as frozen whole blood, as isolated PBMCs, or as DNA extracted from either sample type. V lost 6 bases and J lost 6 bases; the stretch between them is 14 bases long. From the cysteine through the phenylalanine, the CDR3 covers 14 amino acids. The CDR3 DNA has 42 bases and is translated from base 1. The germline V gene supplies CDR1 SGHVS and CDR2 FNYEAQ. As for this clone: This receptor's antigen is unknown. Per-base quality was not reported, and no clone a single base away is much larger than it.

TCRbeta CDR3 regions were amplified from genomic DNA using the immunoSEQ Assay, a bias-controlled multiplex PCR. The source study handled its data this way. Nucleated cell counts per sample were estimated from amplification of reference gene primers within the assay. Sequence reads were collapsed and filtered to measure the absolute abundance of every unique TCRbeta CDR3 rearrangement. For each sample, productive Simpson clonality was calculated as the square root of Simpson's diversity index across productive rearrangements. The clones in this table, taken by TCRdb from immuneACCESS, are in-frame only. Not every clone is retained; where verified, under half of the shortfall comes from an unresolved V gene, and the cause of the rest is unknown. V and J calls and clone size are given by that table; D and trimming were obtained from the DNA. This sample gives roughly 38,000 clones in total; 88% of them show up just once. The ten most abundant clones make up 7% to 9% of the sample.

Material for sequencing was peripheral blood. The sequence came from a woman in her seventies with acute or convalescent COVID-19. Here the chain combines TRBV7-6 and TRBJ2-2; the D gene is possibly TRBD1, with 6 bases matching. The nucleotide sequence is given as TGTGCCAGCAGTTACTTAACAGGGTCCGGGGAGCTGTTTTTT. It encodes CASSYLTGSGELFF.